The clone carrying this T cell receptor beta chain was recorded a few times. The data stem from a study of post-analysis software for immune sequencing data. Unique molecular identifiers had been added to the TCR beta cDNA libraries. TCRdb passed the PCR reads through MiXCR, listing each CDR3 protein once. The sample shows 650,000 to 850,000 distinct CDR3 sequences, around 53% of them seen only once. The clonotype comes from a girl aged 5-17 years with multiple sclerosis. What was sequenced was blood.

This CDR3 reads CASSLATSGTGFQQFF. The CDR3 nucleotides are TGCGCCAGCAGCTTGGCCACTAGCGGGACCGGATTCCAGCAGTTCTTC. The rearrangement uses TRBV5-1 and TRBJ2-1; 10 bases fit TRBD2. From germline, CDR1 is SGHRS and CDR2 YFSETQ. CDR3 size: 16 residues. Trimming at V came to 0 bases and at J to 11 bases, leaving 11 bases not matched to a gene.